The rows below give T cell receptor beta chains drawn from one sample of a study of breast tumors, draining lymph nodes, adjacent tissues. TCRdb fed the multiplex PCR reads into MiXCR, producing one record per CDR3 protein. The table lists approximately 6,900 distinct CDR3 sequences, approximately 42% of them singletons. Sequenced sample: tumor-adjacent breast tissue. Receptors originate from a female donor with breast cancer. Some clones in this sample may be carry-over from other donors' samples. CDR3s include the opening cysteine and the closing phenylalanine or tryptophan. Fields, in order: V gene, J gene, D gene, clone size, CDR3 protein, CDR3 DNA. D genes are given only for firm matches. The listing skips clone size in some rows; elsewhere it reads once, few, many or a size class.

TRBV4-1	TRBJ2-3	NA	NA	CASSQDDGRSSTDTQYF	TGTGCCAGCAGCCAAGATGATGGGCGCTCTAGCACAGATACGCAGTATTTT
TRBV7-3	TRBJ2-5	NA	medium-sized	CASSLENGETQYF	TGTGCCAGCAGCTTAGAGAACGGGGAGACCCAGTACTTC
TRBV28	TRBJ2-7	NA	NA	CASSLSGSGIYEQYF	TGCGCCAGCAGTTTATCCGGGTCGGGGATTTACGAGCAGTACTTC
TRBV7-2	TRBJ1-6	NA	NA	CASRTSGGAAAPLHF	TGTGCCAGCAGAACATCGGGGGGGGCGGCGGCGCCCCTCCACTTT
TRBV20-1	TRBJ1-2	NA	NA	CSANSSREIGYTF	TGCAGTGCTAACTCTTCAAGGGAAATTGGCTACACCTTC
TRBV7-8	TRBJ2-4	TRBD2	many	CASSLYIRPVSGSGTKNIQYF	TGTGCCAGCAGCTTATACATTCGCCCGGTTAGCGGGAGTGGGACCAAAAACATTCAGTACTTC
TRBV11-2	TRBJ1-5	NA	many	CASSLGQFNQPQHF	TGTGCCAGCAGCTTAGGACAGTTCAATCAGCCCCAGCATTTT
TRBV14	TRBJ2-3	TRBD2	NA	CASSPSDLAGFFSSTDTQYF	TGTGCCAGCAGTCCATCTGACCTAGCGGGATTCTTTTCTAGCACAGATACGCAGTATTTT
TRBV12-3/TRBV12-4	TRBJ2-1	NA	many	CASSLVQGQRNEQFF	TGTGCCAGCAGTTTAGTCCAGGGACAACGCAATGAGCAGTTCTTC
TRBV20-1	TRBJ2-3	NA	NA	CSAGTASTDTQYF	TGCAGTGCGGGGACCGCTAGCACAGATACGCAGTATTTT
TRBV12-3/TRBV12-4	TRBJ2-1	NA	NA	CASTPAGWGEQFF	TGTGCCAGCACCCCGGCAGGGTGGGGTGAGCAGTTCTTC
TRBV11-2	TRBJ2-1	TRBD2	NA	CASSLGGSGSDNEQFF	TGTGCCAGCAGCTTAGGGGGGAGCGGGAGTGACAATGAGCAGTTCTTC
TRBV12-3/TRBV12-4	TRBJ2-1	NA	NA	CASGLSSYNEQFF	TGTGCCAGTGGGTTGAGCTCCTACAATGAGCAGTTCTTC
TRBV6-4	TRBJ1-5	NA	many	CASSAGGGDSNQPQHF	TGTGCCAGCAGTGCTGGGGGCGGCGATAGCAATCAGCCCCAGCATTTT
TRBV9	TRBJ2-2	NA	many	CASSVGWNTGELFF	TGTGCCAGCAGCGTAGGGTGGAACACCGGGGAGCTGTTTTTT
TRBV19	TRBJ2-1	TRBD2	medium-sized	CASMPSGRREQFF	TGTGCCAGTATGCCTAGCGGGAGACGGGAGCAGTTCTTC
TRBV24-1	TRBJ2-3	NA	medium-sized	CATSDYADTQYF	TGTGCCACCAGTGATTATGCAGATACGCAGTATTTT
TRBV6-2/TRBV6-3	TRBJ2-2	NA	many	CASRGSARTGELFF	TGTGCCAGCAGAGGGTCGGCCCGAACCGGGGAGCTGTTTTTT
TRBV7-2	TRBJ2-7	NA	NA	CASSLRTETYEQYF	TGTGCCAGCAGCCTACGGACGGAGACCTACGAGCAGTACTTC
TRBV4-2	TRBJ1-6	TRBD1	NA	CASSQNQGANSPFHF	TGTGCCAGCAGCCAAAATCAGGGGGCTAATTCACCCTTCCACTTT
TRBV20-1	TRBJ2-5	TRBD1	NA	CSARDLGTGVKTQYF	TGCAGTGCTAGAGACCTCGGGACAGGGGTAAAGACCCAGTACTTC
TRBV7-2	TRBJ1-1	NA	NA	CASSLVGASPEAFF	TGTGCCAGCAGCTTAGTGGGGGCTTCCCCCGAAGCTTTCTTT
TRBV10-1	TRBJ2-3	TRBD1	medium-sized	CASSTDRGPWTDTQYF	TGCGCCAGCAGTACTGACAGGGGGCCATGGACAGATACGCAGTATTTT
TRBV18	TRBJ2-3	TRBD2	NA	CASSPALAGGAVSDTQYF	TGTGCCAGCTCACCAGCACTAGCGGGAGGCGCCGTCTCGGATACGCAGTATTTT
TRBV4-2	TRBJ2-7	TRBD1	NA	CASSQDTTGSYEQYF	TGTGCCAGCAGCCAAGACACGACAGGGTCCTACGAGCAGTACTTC
TRBV6-6	TRBJ2-1	TRBD2	many	CASSYSTGSAGDEQFF	TGTGCCAGCAGTTACTCGACTGGTTCCGCGGGGGATGAGCAGTTCTTC
TRBV28	TRBJ2-3	TRBD2	many	CASSRSGLAGGGTDTQYF	TGTGCCAGCAGTCGTTCGGGACTAGCGGGAGGGGGCACAGATACGCAGTATTTT
TRBV18	TRBJ2-7	NA	many	CASSPSGGGYEQYF	TGTGCCAGCTCACCATCCGGGGGCGGGTACGAGCAGTACTTC
TRBV30	TRBJ1-1	NA	NA	CAWSVYGLGTEAFF	TGTGCCTGGAGTGTTTATGGATTGGGCACTGAAGCTTTCTTT
TRBV27	TRBJ1-2	NA	NA	CASSFTGSYGYTF	TGTGCCAGCAGTTTCACCGGGAGCTATGGCTACACCTTC
TRBV20-1	TRBJ1-3	NA	many	CSAIEPRGLSGNTIYF	TGCAGTGCTATCGAGCCCCGGGGCCTCTCTGGAAACACCATATATTTT
TRBV20-1	TRBJ1-6	TRBD1	medium-sized	CSAREGGTGESYNSPLHF	TGCAGTGCTAGAGAGGGGGGCACAGGGGAGTCCTATAATTCACCCCTCCACTTT
TRBV12-3/TRBV12-4	TRBJ2-1	NA	medium-sized	CASSFSGWSNEQFF	TGTGCCAGCAGTTTTAGTGGATGGTCCAATGAGCAGTTCTTC
TRBV5-5	TRBJ1-6	TRBD1	NA	CASSLQGSSYNSPLHF	TGTGCCAGCAGCTTACAGGGGAGCTCCTATAATTCACCCCTCCACTTT
TRBV19	TRBJ2-1	TRBD2	NA	CASKVSAGGNYEQFF	TGTGCCAGTAAGGTTTCGGCGGGAGGGAACTATGAGCAGTTCTTC
TRBV29-1	TRBJ1-2	NA	medium-sized	CSVERWRGDGYTF	TGCAGCGTTGAAAGATGGCGGGGGGATGGCTACACCTTC
TRBV7-6	TRBJ2-3	NA	many	CASRRTASTDTQYF	TGTGCCAGCAGAAGGACAGCTAGCACAGATACGCAGTATTTT
TRBV7-9	TRBJ2-1	TRBD2	many	CASSSGLADAQFF	TGTGCCAGCAGCTCCGGACTAGCGGACGCACAATTCTTC
TRBV18	TRBJ2-1	NA	many	CASSQGVENEQFF	TGTGCCAGCTCACAGGGAGTCGAGAATGAGCAGTTCTTC
TRBV19	TRBJ2-5	NA	many	CASSDVRETQYF	TGTGCCAGTAGTGACGTCAGAGAGACCCAGTACTTC
TRBV7-2	TRBJ2-5	NA	medium-sized	CASSSRQYQETQYF	TGTGCCAGCAGCTCTAGACAGTACCAAGAGACCCAGTACTTC
TRBV29-1	TRBJ1-2	NA	NA	CSVTREIEGGYTF	TGCAGCGTGACCAGGGAAATCGAGGGTGGCTACACCTTC
TRBV4-2	TRBJ1-1	TRBD1	NA	CASSQEGGITEAFF	TGTGCCAGCAGCCAAGAAGGGGGCATTACTGAAGCTTTCTTT
TRBV24-1	TRBJ1-5	NA	many	CATPTRGNQPQHF	TGTGCCACCCCTACACGAGGCAATCAGCCCCAGCATTTT
TRBV20-1	TRBJ1-5	TRBD1	NA	CSARSGGSGGLYQPQHF	TGCAGTGCTAGATCCGGGGGGTCAGGGGGCCTGTATCAGCCCCAGCATTTT
TRBV24-1	TRBJ1-2	NA	NA	CATSDSNYGYTF	TGTGCCACCAGCGACAGCAACTATGGCTACACCTTC
TRBV12-3/TRBV12-4	TRBJ2-7	NA	medium-sized	CASSLGQQGGYEQYF	TGTGCCAGCAGTTTAGGACAGCAAGGAGGGTACGAGCAGTACTTC
TRBV11-3	TRBJ1-2	NA	medium-sized	CASSSHYLEQYYGYTF	TGTGCCAGCAGCTCACATTACCTAGAGCAATACTATGGCTACACCTTC
TRBV10-3	TRBJ2-3	NA	NA	CAISVSSGSASTDTQYF	TGTGCCATCAGTGTTAGTAGCGGATCAGCTAGCACAGATACGCAGTATTTT
TRBV6-2/TRBV6-3	TRBJ1-4	TRBD1	once	CASRTGTGSEKLFF	TGTGCCAGCAGAACCGGGACAGGGTCTGAAAAACTGTTTTTT
TRBV6-6	TRBJ2-2	TRBD2	NA	CASRPGTSGRALSGELFF	TGTGCCAGCAGGCCCGGGACTAGCGGGAGGGCCCTATCCGGGGAGCTGTTTTTT
TRBV20-1	TRBJ1-5	TRBD1	NA	CSASRDRDQPQHF	TGCAGTGCTAGTCGGGACAGAGATCAGCCCCAGCATTTT